The next 27 T cell receptor beta chains were all read from a single sample in a study of regulatory T cells in long-lasting Graves disease. Stated time point: newly diagnosed GD, antithyroid drugs for less than 3 months. Preparation of the TCR library used RNA extracted from PBMCs. Through Arm-PCR of CDR3 regions and iRepertoire HTBI primers, TCR beta libraries were built. TCRdb itself ran the multiplex PCR reads through MiXCR, one entry per CDR3 protein. The data contain approximately 300,000 distinct CDR3 sequences, over 15% of them singletons. The specimen was peripheral blood mononuclear cells (PBMCs), collected at new diagnosis, from a patient treated with antithyroid drugs. The receptor source for this set is a female donor with Graves disease.

This clonotype came up many times. The chain combines TRBV7-9 with TRBJ2-7, with D perhaps matching TRBD1 (5 bases). This CDR3 contains 16 residues. The V end was cut by 4 bases, the J end by 3 bases, with 19 bases between. Germline assignment: CDR1 SEHNR and CDR2 FQNEAQ (reference sequence). In nucleotides, the CDR3 is TGTGCCAGCAGCTCCTTCCAGGGCCTCCTCTTCTACGAGCAGTACTTC. Protein sequence: CASSSFQGLLFYEQYF.

This clonotype was found many times. The chain recombines TRBV6-1 with TRBJ1-2; D perhaps matches TRBD1 (5 bases). V shed 6 bases and J shed 4 bases, with 15 bases lying between them. Germline V gene sequence: CDR1 MNHNS, CDR2 SASEGT. The CDR3 has 14 residues. This CDR3 reads CASRTAGASYGYTF. The CDR3 DNA reads TGTGCCAGCAGGACTGCCGGGGCCTCCTATGGCTACACCTTC.

V usage is TRBV7-6 and J usage is TRBJ2-7; 10 nucleotides align to TRBD2. Germline CDR1 and CDR2: SGHVS and FNYEAQ. This CDR3 contains 15 residues. J gave up 6 bases and V 5 bases, and 10 bases lay outside the gene matches. The CDR3 loop reads CASSPSGRASSEQYF. DNA for the CDR3: TGTGCCAGCAGCCCCAGCGGGAGGGCCTCGAGCGAGCAGTACTTC.

There are many counts of this clonotype. The chain uses TRBV19 and TRBJ1-1; D unresolved. This CDR3 has 18 amino acids. V was shortened by 5 bases and J by 0 bases, with 22 bases between the two germline ends. Germline V gene sequence: CDR1 LNHDA, CDR2 SQIVND (reference sequence). The CDR3 region is CASSLLASGQTMNTEAFF. The DNA for the CDR3 is TGTGCCAGTAGTCTCCTTGCGAGTGGGCAGACTATGAACACTGAAGCTTTCTTT.

The genes are TRBV9 and TRBJ2-1; 8 bases line up with TRBD2. The CDR3 loop spans 14 amino acids. J was trimmed by 9 bases and V by 4 bases; bases with no gene match: 9. Germline values: CDR1 SGDLS, CDR2 YYNGEE. The CDR3 protein is CASSPSGRDPEQFF. As DNA, the CDR3 is TGTGCCAGCAGCCCGAGCGGGAGAGACCCTGAGCAGTTCTTC.

This clonotype has a count of ten or more. The chain has TRBV3-1 and TRBJ1-5; the D gene is possibly TRBD1 (6 bases). V lost 5 bases to trimming and J lost 5 bases, with 13 bases between them. Per the germline V gene, CDR1 is LGHDT and CDR2 is YNNKEL (reference sequence). CDR3 length: 14 residues. The chain's CDR3 is CASSNQGKDQPQHF. As DNA, the CDR3 is TGTGCCAGCAGCAATCAGGGGAAGGATCAGCCCCAGCATTTT.

On this clonotype itself: With a much larger clone just one base away, this may be a read error. The CDR3 does not close with the conserved phenylalanine or tryptophan, likely indicating a read error. The chain combines TRBV6-2 or TRBV6-3 with TRBJ1-2; no definite D call. The germline CDR1 and CDR2 sequences are MNHEY and SVGEGT. The CDR3 contains 11 residues. The V gene lost 8 bases and the J gene lost 3 bases, with 7 bases spanning the gap. The CDR3 region has the DNA TGTGCCAGCTTAGGCGACTATGGCTACACCTGC. This codes for CASLGDYGYTC.

In its sample, this clonotype was seen a few times. The chain links TRBV19 to TRBJ2-1; D perhaps matches TRBD1 (6 bases). Trimming took off 10 bases at V and 0 bases at J, with 13 bases between the two ends. The germline V gene has CDR1 LNHDA and CDR2 SQIVND (reference sequence). This CDR3 spans 14 amino acids. Written as DNA, the CDR3 is TGTGCCATCTCCAGGGACACCTCCTACAATGAGCAGTTCTTC. Its protein product is CAISRDTSYNEQFF.

The V and J genes are TRBV6-5 and TRBJ1-4; D is unclear. Trimming took off 0 bases at V and 7 bases at J, with 15 bases between the two ends. The germline V gene has CDR1 MNHEY and CDR2 SVGAGI. CDR3 length: 16 residues. CDR3: CASSYSIPGAGEKLFF. The CDR3 nucleotides are TGTGCCAGCAGTTACTCGATCCCAGGCGCCGGTGAAAAACTGTTTTTT.

This clonotype was seen only a few times. The chain couples TRBV20-1 to TRBJ1-6, with TRBD1 as a possible D gene (6 bases). The CDR3 is made up of 15 amino acids. Germline CDR1 and CDR2: DFQATT and SNEGSKA (reference sequence). Trimming stripped 0 bases from V and 8 bases from J, with 14 bases between. CDR3 DNA sequence: TGCAGTGCTAGAGATGCGTCAGGGGCCTATTCACCCCTCCACTTT. It yields the protein CSARDASGAYSPLHF.

The CDR3 DNA reads as TGCAGCGTCCCGAGGGCAGGGGTTACTGAAGCTTTCTTT. It yields the protein CSVPRAGVTEAFF. V is TRBV29-1 and J is TRBJ1-1; maybe TRBD1 (6 bases). Deletions cut 6 bases from V and 5 bases from J, with 16 bases between. The CDR3 sequence is 13 residues long. Germline V CDR1 and CDR2: SQVTM, ANQGSEA.

The V gene is TRBV12-3 or TRBV12-4, the J gene TRBJ2-3; 11 bases are a match to TRBD2. The J call may be faulty, since TRBJ2-5 better matches the DNA end. The CDR3 loop spans 16 amino acids. CDR3 DNA sequence: TGTGCCAGCAGAATACTAGCGGGAGATTCGGGAGAGACCCAGTACTTC. Its protein is CASRILAGDSGETQYF.

This clonotype appeared many times. The chain links TRBV27 to TRBJ2-7, with TRBD2 identical over 16 bases. This CDR3 is 17 amino acids long. Germline V CDR1 and CDR2: MNHEY, SMNVEV (reference sequence). Trimming at V came to 5 bases and at J to 2 bases, leaving 6 bases not matched to a gene. CDR3 sequence: CASSTGLAGGLTYEQYF. The DNA for the CDR3 is TGTGCCAGCAGTACGGGACTAGCGGGAGGGTTAACCTACGAGCAGTACTTC.

In this sample, this clonotype turned up many times. The V gene is TRBV9, the J gene TRBJ2-7; D might be TRBD1 (5 bases). Germline V lookup: CDR1 SGDLS, CDR2 YYNGEE. V dropped 0 bases and J dropped 4 bases, with 11 bases sitting between them. CDR3 length: 14 residues. The CDR3 sequence: CASSVAGKGYEQYF. The CDR3 DNA reads TGTGCCAGCAGCGTAGCAGGGAAAGGGTACGAGCAGTACTTC.

Only a few counts were recorded for this clonotype. V and J are TRBV9 and TRBJ2-1; no clear D gene. Germline CDR1 SGDLS, CDR2 YYNGEE. The CDR3 contains 13 residues. V was shortened by 4 bases and J by 8 bases, with 13 bases between the two germline ends. CDR3 sequence reads: CASSRAPSHEQFF. The CDR3 DNA is TGTGCCAGCAGCCGGGCCCCTTCCCATGAGCAGTTCTTC.

Ten or more counts support this clonotype. The chain employs TRBV10-3 and TRBJ2-1; D gene ambiguous. CDR3 size: 13 residues. The V end lost 10 bases, the J end lost 6 bases, and 16 bases lay between the germline ends. Germline V gives CDR1 ENHRY, CDR2 SYGVKD. CDR3 DNA: TGTGCCACCGGTCTCCCGTCGGGCAATGAGCAGTTCTTC. Residues: CATGLPSGNEQFF.

This clonotype was counted at least ten times. The V call is TRBV15, the J call TRBJ1-3, with D unresolved. Per the germline V gene, CDR1 is LNHNV and CDR2 is YYDKDF (reference sequence). The CDR3 loop spans 12 amino acids. V lost 2 bases and J lost 6, with 5 bases in between. The CDR3: CATSRPKNTIYF. The CDR3, as DNA: TGTGCCACCAGCAGACCTAAAAACACCATATATTTT.

This clonotype has a count of ten or more. This sequence joins TRBV11-2 and TRBJ1-3; D gene uncertain. CDR3 size: 15 residues. Germline assignment: CDR1 SGHAT and CDR2 FQNNGV. Trimming took off 0 bases at V and 0 bases at J, with 6 bases between the two ends. In nucleotides, the CDR3 is TGTGCCAGCAGCTTAGAGGATTTCTCTGGAAACACCATATATTTT. Its translation is CASSLEDFSGNTIYF.

This clonotype was counted ten times or more. V gene TRBV4-1 combines with J gene TRBJ1-2, with D perhaps matching TRBD1 (5 bases). Germline V lookup: CDR1 MGHRA, CDR2 YSYEKL. The V end lost 4 bases, the J end lost 8 bases, and 14 bases lay between the germline ends. This CDR3 region has 13 residues. DNA for the CDR3: TGCGCCAGCAGCCGACTACTCAGGGACGGCTACACCTTC. Amino acids: CASSRLLRDGYTF.

V usage is TRBV28 and J usage is TRBJ1-5, with 7 bases fitting TRBD1. Trimming cost V 6 bases and J 11 bases; bases outside gene matches: 7. CDR1 and CDR2 from the germline V gene are MDHEN and SYDVKM. The CDR3 consists of 12 residues. The CDR3 coding sequence is TGTGCCAGCAGCGGACCGCAGGGGGCCCAGCATTTT. This codes for CASSGPQGAQHF.

As to this clonotype: This sequence may be a read error, since a much larger clone differs from it by one base. This sequence joins TRBV10-3 and TRBJ1-6; D possibly corresponds to TRBD1 (6 bases). The CDR3 length is 13 residues. Germline V gene sequence: CDR1 ENHRY, CDR2 SYGVKD. CDR3 sequence (DNA): TGTACCACTACAGGGACGGGGGGTTCACCCCTCCACTTT. Translated: CTTTGTGGSPLHF.

This clonotype was picked up a small number of times. V and J are TRBV7-9 and TRBJ2-5; D remains ambiguous. The J call is uncertain, as TRBJ2-1 better fits the DNA end. The CDR3 runs 10 residues. The germline V gene encodes CDR1 SEHNR and CDR2 FQNEAQ (reference sequence). The CDR3 sequence: CASSLDGQFF. As DNA, the CDR3 is TGTGCCAGCAGCTTAGATGGGCAGTTCTTC.

This clonotype was seen many times. V and J are TRBV24-1 and TRBJ2-1; 9 bases align to TRBD2. The CDR3 is 17 amino acids. After removal of 2 bases from V and 0 bases from J, the junction contained 4 bases not matched to a gene. Germline V gene sequence: CDR1 KGHDR, CDR2 SFDVKD. The CDR3 sequence is CATSDSSGDHSYNEQFF. The CDR3 nucleotides are TGTGCCACCAGTGATTCTAGCGGGGACCACTCCTACAATGAGCAGTTCTTC.

This clonotype was seen many times. The chain has TRBV5-1 and TRBJ1-2; D gene ambiguous. The CDR3 spans 12 residues. Trimming stripped 0 bases from V and 4 bases from J, with 4 bases between. Germline V lookup: CDR1 SGHRS, CDR2 YFSETQ. The DNA of the CDR3 is TGCGCCAGCAGCTTGGAGAGCTATGGCTACACCTTC. Protein product: CASSLESYGYTF.

V usage is TRBV11-2 and J usage is TRBJ2-3; 13 bases fit TRBD2. This CDR3 is built from 16 residues. From germline, CDR1 is SGHAT and CDR2 FQNNGV. V was pared by 3 bases and J by 5 bases, with 5 bases of the junction left unmatched. DNA for the CDR3: TGTGCCAGCAGCTTGGGACTAGCGGGGACCGGAGATACGCAGTATTTT. Protein: CASSLGLAGTGDTQYF.

The sample holds a few counts of this clonotype. CDR3 nucleotide sequence: TGTGCCAGCAGTTTGAGGGGGCGAAGCAATCAGCCCCAGCATTTT. Protein: CASSLRGRSNQPQHF. The chain has TRBV27 and TRBJ1-5, with TRBD1 identical over 7 bases. This CDR3 is 15 amino acids long. The V gene's germline CDR1 is MNHEY and CDR2 SMNVEV (reference sequence). V shed 3 bases and J 1 base; nucleotides not matched to a gene: 3.

V is TRBV5-1 and J is TRBJ2-6, with TRBD1 matching over 9 bases. From germline, CDR1 is SGHRS and CDR2 YFSETQ. Unmatched junction bases numbered 3, after V lost 4 bases and J lost 4 bases. The CDR3 has 15 amino acids. The CDR3 sequence is CASSPGQGGANVLTF. In DNA, the CDR3 is TGCGCCAGCAGCCCCGGACAGGGGGGGGCCAACGTCCTGACTTTC.